The clone carrying this T cell receptor (beta chain) was counted only a few times. Its target is not known. Sample-barcoded 5' priming and a J-beta primer mix drove a second PCR of 7 to 11 cycles. TCRdb called the 5' RACE reads again in MiXCR, with one record for every CDR3 protein. The top ten clones hold about 38% of a sample with approximately 800,000 distinct CDR3 sequences, approximately 53% of them seen once. This record comes from a study of blood T cells in healthy people across ages. The V end lost 2 bases, the J end lost 2 bases, and 11 bases lay between the germline ends. The CDR3 contains 15 residues. Looked up from germline, CDR1 is SGHTA and CDR2 is FQGTGA. Roughly 10 milliliters of peripheral blood were drawn from each donor into EDTA-treated tubes. Study conclusions and caveats: Roughly linearly, TCR beta diversity per million T cells fell as age increased.

The origin of this receptor is an elderly man in good health. The sample consisted of blood. The chain joins TRBV7-3 to TRBJ2-3, with D maybe TRBD2 (7 bases). CDR3 coding DNA: TGTGCCAGCAGCTTACGGGGGGCCCCCACAGATACGCAGTATTTT. Protein product: CASSLRGAPTDTQYF.